The 17 T cell receptor beta chains listed next were all sequenced from one sample in a study of T cell changes during pregnancy in multiple sclerosis. Clones were read by immunoSEQ multiplex PCR, and TCRdb kept only the in-frame ones, dropping some. The sample lists approximately 59,000 clones, more than 75% occurring once. The sequencing here drew on peripheral blood, taken in the third trimester of pregnancy. These TCRs come from a female donor in good health, enrolled as a control in a pregnancy study.

The V gene is TRBV6-5, the J gene TRBJ1-2; 7 nucleotides match TRBD1. The CDR3 is 14 amino acids. J gave up 2 bases and V 5 bases, and 5 bases lay outside the gene matches. The germline V gene encodes CDR1 MNHEY and CDR2 SVGAGI. CDR3 loop: CASSPSTGNYGYTF. The CDR3 DNA reads TGTGCCAGCAGTCCTTCGACAGGGAACTATGGCTACACCTTC.

The CDR3: CASSPGLAGLPGELFF. Written as DNA, the CDR3 is TGTGCCAGCAGCCCGGGACTAGCGGGACTCCCCGGGGAGCTGTTTTTT. The rearrangement joins TRBV7-8 to TRBJ2-2, with TRBD2 matching 13 bases. Trimming at V came to 5 bases and at J to 6 bases, leaving 6 bases not matched to a gene. From germline, CDR1 is SGHVS and CDR2 FQNEAQ. The CDR3 has 16 amino acids.

The chain employs TRBV4-2 and TRBJ1-2; possibly TRBD1 for D (5 bases). The V and J ends lost 4 bases and 6 bases respectively, with 12 bases between them. The CDR3 is 13 residues long. Per germline, CDR1 LGHNA and CDR2 YNFKEQ. The CDR3 sequence: CASSLRGEDGYTF. The CDR3 nucleotides are TGTGCCAGCAGCCTTCGAGGGGAGGATGGCTACACCTTC.

The chain links TRBV9 to TRBJ1-5, with D uncertain. There are 15 residues in the CDR3. Germline V CDR1 and CDR2: SGDLS, YYNGEE. With 3 bases removed from V and 0 bases from J, the gap between germline ends came to 10 bases. The CDR3 DNA reads as TGTGCCAGCAGCGCGTCTCCTAATAGCAATCAGCCCCAGCATTTT. Translating it yields CASSASPNSNQPQHF.

This clone was detected once. The rearrangement uses TRBV6-5 and TRBJ1-4; D may be TRBD1 (5 bases). This CDR3 has 14 amino acids. In germline, CDR1 is MNHEY, CDR2 SVGAGI. V was trimmed by 6 bases and J by 5 bases, leaving 13 bases between them. The CDR3 sequence: CASSQGGGNEKLFF. The DNA of the CDR3 is TGTGCCAGCAGCCAGGGCGGGGGAAATGAAAAACTGTTTTTT.

This clone was seen more than once but under ten times. This rearrangement joins TRBV19 to TRBJ1-2; no firm D call. The CDR3 length is 12 residues. Germline CDR1 is LNHDA and CDR2 is SQIVND (reference sequence). Trimming stripped 8 bases from V and 8 bases from J, with 15 bases between. The CDR3 sequence: CASAPGAVGYTF. CDR3 coding DNA: TGTGCCAGTGCCCCAGGAGCGGTGGGCTACACCTTC.

The chain uses TRBV7-9 and TRBJ2-1; D ambiguous. CDR3 size: 17 residues. Germline V gives CDR1 SEHNR, CDR2 FQNEAQ (reference sequence). V dropped 5 bases and J dropped 0 bases, with 17 bases sitting between them. The CDR3 sequence is CASSRSPLRHSYNEQFF. The CDR3 DNA reads TGTGCCAGCAGCCGTTCCCCCCTACGACACTCCTACAATGAGCAGTTCTTC. Full variable domain (rest looked up from reference TRBV7-9 and TRBJ2-1): DTGVSQNPRHKITKRGQNVTFRCDPISEHNRLYWYRQTLGQGPEFLTYFQNEAQLEKSRLLSDRFSAERPKGSFSTLEIQRTEQGDSAMYLCASSRSPLRHSYNEQFFGPGTRLTVL.

V and J are TRBV9 and TRBJ2-7; 9 bases agree with TRBD1. Per the germline V gene, CDR1 is SGDLS and CDR2 is YYNGEE. V shed 4 bases and J 5 bases; nucleotides not matched to a gene: 16. The CDR3 consists of 17 residues. The CDR3 loop is CASSPNPGTGLYNEQYF. The DNA of the CDR3 is TGTGCCAGCAGCCCGAACCCAGGGACAGGGCTTTATAACGAGCAGTACTTC.

V is TRBV5-6 and J is TRBJ1-3, with TRBD1 matching over 7 bases. Germline CDR1 reads SGHDT; CDR2 reads YYEEEE. Losses at the gene ends were 1 base for V and 3 bases for J; bases not matched to a gene: 4. The CDR3 is made up of 15 amino acids. DNA for the CDR3: TGTGCCAGCAGCTTGTATCCAGGGGGTGGAAACACCATATATTTT. It yields the protein CASSLYPGGGNTIYF.

The chain combines TRBV5-1 with TRBJ1-2; 7 bases are shared with TRBD1. The V segment lost 4 bases and the J segment 6 bases; nucleotides outside the gene matches: 3. Germline CDR1 SGHRS, CDR2 YFSETQ. CDR3 length: 12 residues. CDR3 sequence: CASSATGDGYTF. The CDR3 DNA follows: TGCGCCAGCAGCGCAACAGGGGATGGCTACACCTTC.

The J gene is TRBJ1-1, the V gene TRBV11-2; possibly TRBD1 for D (5 bases). Per germline, CDR1 SGHAT and CDR2 FQNNGV. The V end lost 4 bases, the J end lost 4 bases, and 13 bases lay between the germline ends. The CDR3 runs 14 residues. The CDR3 DNA sequence: TGTGCCAGCAGCTCCTCCCCCGGGGGCACTGAAGCTTTCTTT. The encoded protein is CASSSSPGGTEAFF.

J is TRBJ2-1 and V is TRBV7-6, with TRBD1 identical over 10 bases. The germline V gene has CDR1 SGHVS and CDR2 FNYEAQ. The CDR3 contains 18 residues. Trimming took 1 base from V and 0 from J; bases not matched to a gene: 6. CDR3 loop: CASSLVRDRGSSYNEQFF. The CDR3 nucleotides read TGTGCCAGCAGCTTAGTTCGGGACAGGGGTAGCTCCTACAATGAGCAGTTCTTC.

V is TRBV7-9 and J is TRBJ2-7; 7 bases map to TRBD2. The CDR3 contains 13 residues. After removal of 5 bases from V and 4 bases from J, the junction contained 5 bases not matched to a gene. Germline assignment: CDR1 SEHNR and CDR2 FQNEAQ (reference sequence). CDR3 sequence reads: CASSQWGGYEQYF. The CDR3 DNA reads as TGTGCCAGCAGCCAATGGGGGGGGTACGAGCAGTACTTC. The entire variable domain, with the rest obtained from reference TRBV7-9 and TRBJ2-7, is as follows: DTGVSQNPRHKITKRGQNVTFRCDPISEHNRLYWYRQTLGQGPEFLTYFQNEAQLEKSRLLSDRFSAERPKGSFSTLEIQRTEQGDSAMYLCASSQWGGYEQYFGPGTRLTVT.

The chain employs TRBV7-9 and TRBJ1-1; D call uncertain. CDR3 size: 14 residues. The V end was cut by 5 bases, the J end by 1 base, with 11 bases between. In germline, CDR1 is SEHNR, CDR2 FQNEAQ (reference sequence). CDR3 sequence: CASSHYRGNTEAFF. The CDR3 DNA sequence: TGTGCCAGCAGCCACTATCGAGGGAACACTGAAGCTTTCTTT.

V gene TRBV12-1 combines with J gene TRBJ2-5; TRBD2 is taken as the D call from the table, unchecked against the DNA. TRBV12-1 is recorded as a pseudogene. This CDR3 has 15 amino acids. The CDR3 bases are TGTGCCAGCAGCTTTTTTATAAGCTTCCATGAGACCCAGTACTTC. Protein sequence: CASSFFISFHETQYF.

The chain has TRBV6-1 and TRBJ2-7, with a weak D call TRBD1 (5 bases). The V gene's germline CDR1 is MNHNS and CDR2 SASEGT. The CDR3 is made up of 12 amino acids. The germline V and J ends were trimmed by 8 bases and 0 bases, with 8 bases remaining between them. Here the CDR3 reads CASAGNSYEQYF. The CDR3 DNA sequence: TGTGCCAGCGCAGGGAACTCCTACGAGCAGTACTTC.

J is TRBJ1-1 and V is TRBV5-4, with 9 positions matching TRBD1. Germline V gives CDR1 SGHNT, CDR2 YYREEE (reference sequence). V was pared by 4 bases and J by 7 bases, with 8 bases of the junction left unmatched. The CDR3 extends over 14 amino acids. The CDR3 DNA reads as TGTGCCAGCAGCCAGGGACAGGGCAAGGTTGAAGCTTTCTTT. Its protein is CASSQGQGKVEAFF.